This T cell receptor beta chain was captured in a study of control samples from healthy donors and cancer patients. Using immunoSEQ multiplex PCR, the repertoire was profiled, and TCRdb retains in-frame clones only, with some absent. The sample includes approximately 52,000 clones, roughly 87% of them seen just once. Trimming removed 4 bases from V and 5 bases from J, with 8 bases in between. CDR1 SGHTA and CDR2 FQGNSA come from the germline V gene. CDR3 length: 12 residues. The TCR comes from a man over 45 in good health. V and J are TRBV7-2 and TRBJ2-5, with D unresolved. Sequences were obtained from blood. In DNA, the CDR3 is TGTGCCAGCAGCTCCTTAGGGGAGACCCAGTACTTC. This codes for CASSSLGETQYF.